These 30 T cell receptor beta chains share one sample of origin, sequenced in a study of T cells after yellow fever vaccination. One entry per CDR3 protein, called by TCRdb with MiXCR from the 5' RACE reads. This table holds 450,000 to 650,000 distinct CDR3 sequences, 13% found once. This material consisted of PBMCs, taken on the day of the yellow fever booster vaccination. The receptors come from a man in his thirties or forties who received the YFV17D yellow fever vaccine.

This rearrangement joins TRBV15 to TRBJ1-5; D is unresolved. This CDR3 is built from 14 residues. V gave up 5 bases and J gave up 2 bases, with 10 bases separating them. From germline, CDR1 is LNHNV and CDR2 YYDKDF (reference sequence). CDR3 loop: CATSSLRGNQPQHF. Here the CDR3 DNA reads TGTGCCACCAGCTCCCTACGCGGCAATCAGCCCCAGCATTTT. Full variable domain (remainder filled in from reference TRBV15 and TRBJ1-5): DAMVIQNPRYQVTQFGKPVTLSCSQTLNHNVMYWYQQKSSQAPKLLFHYYDKDFNNEADTPDNFQSRRPNTSFCFLDIRSPGLGDTAMYLCATSSLRGNQPQHFGDGTRLSIL.

This clonotype was found a few times. The rearrangement joins TRBV7-9 to TRBJ2-2; D not certain. This CDR3 spans 14 amino acids. Trimming took off 10 bases at V and 2 bases at J, with 14 bases between the two ends. Germline CDR1 reads SEHNR; CDR2 reads FQNEAQ (reference sequence). The CDR3, as DNA: TGTGCCACCACGACTTATCTAAACACCGGGGAGCTGTTTTTT. As protein: CATTTYLNTGELFF.

The rearrangement links TRBV6-2 or TRBV6-3 to TRBJ2-7; 11 positions agree with TRBD1. With 5 bases clipped from V and 3 bases from J, the junction kept 12 bases outside the gene matches. The CDR3 has 17 amino acids. Looked up from germline, CDR1 is MNHEY and CDR2 is SVGEGT. CDR3 nucleotide sequence: TGTGCCAGCAGTCCTCGGACAGGGGGCGTTATTCTCTACGAGCAGTACTTC. This translates into CASSPRTGGVILYEQYF.

The chain uses TRBV7-2 and TRBJ2-7, with no clear D. This CDR3 region has 16 residues. V was trimmed by 3 bases and J by 9 bases, leaving 24 bases between them. In germline, CDR1 is SGHTA, CDR2 FQGNSA. The CDR3 DNA reads TGTGCCAGCAGCTTGCAAACCCCCGTCCAGCCCCAACGGCAGTACTTC. This codes for CASSLQTPVQPQRQYF.

The rearrangement links TRBV29-1 to TRBJ2-7; 7 bases are a match to TRBD2. The CDR3 loop spans 11 amino acids. V lost 7 bases, J lost 7 bases, and 7 bases stayed unmatched. Germline values: CDR1 SQVTM, CDR2 ANQGSEA. The CDR3 DNA reads as TGCAGCGCCGCAGAAGCGGGGGAGCAGTACTTC. As protein: CSAAEAGEQYF.

This clonotype was seen more than once but under ten times. The chain links TRBV5-1 to TRBJ2-5; the match to TRBD2 covers 14 bases. This CDR3 contains 16 residues. V shed 3 bases, J shed 4 bases, and the junction held 5 bases outside the gene matches. Germline loops: CDR1 SGHRS, CDR2 YFSETQ. The CDR3 DNA is TGCGCCAGCAGCTCGCCGGGACTAGCGGGAGCAGAGACCCAGTACTTC. Protein product: CASSSPGLAGAETQYF. The full variable domain, in which reference TRBV5-1 and TRBJ2-5 provide the parts outside the CDR3, is KAGVTQTPRYLIKTRGQQVTLSCSPISGHRSVSWYQQTPGQGLQFLFEYFSETQRNKGNFPGRFSGRQFSNSRSEMNVSTLELGDSALYLCASSSPGLAGAETQYFGPGTRLLVL.

This clonotype came up a few times. The chain's CDR3 is CASRRYREMHEQYF. The CDR3 DNA follows: TGTGCCAGCCGACGATATCGGGAAATGCACGAGCAGTACTTC. The chain has TRBV6-1 and TRBJ2-7; a possible D gene is TRBD2 (5 bases). The CDR3 spans 14 residues. Trimming removed 8 bases at V and 5 bases at J, with 19 bases between. From germline, CDR1 is MNHNS and CDR2 SASEGT.

The chain is built from TRBV7-9 and TRBJ2-1, with 7 bases aligning to TRBD1. V shed 5 bases, J shed 5 bases, and the junction held 6 bases outside the gene matches. The CDR3 loop spans 14 amino acids. The V gene's germline CDR1 is SEHNR and CDR2 FQNEAQ (reference sequence). The CDR3 coding sequence is TGTGCCAGCAGCCTCGGACAGGACCACAATGAGCAGTTCTTC. It is translated as CASSLGQDHNEQFF.

This clonotype was detected a few times. The gene calls are TRBV2 and TRBJ1-3; D is unclear. Trimming cost V 7 bases and J 0 bases, with 7 bases left between them. From germline, CDR1 is SNHLY and CDR2 FYNNEI. The CDR3 is made up of 13 amino acids. The chain's CDR3 is CASMYFSGNTIYF. In DNA form, the CDR3 reads TGTGCCAGCATGTATTTCTCTGGAAACACCATATATTTT.

This clonotype has only a few counts. The genes are TRBV30 and TRBJ2-5; D uncertain. This CDR3 region has 15 residues. V was pared by 0 bases and J by 0 bases, with 11 bases between. The germline V gene encodes CDR1 GTSNPN and CDR2 SVGIG (reference sequence). CDR3 in amino acids: CAWSVGSRYQETQYF. CDR3 in DNA: TGTGCCTGGAGTGTAGGTTCCCGGTACCAAGAGACCCAGTACTTC.

This clonotype has only a few counts. The chain recombines TRBV6-2 or TRBV6-3 with TRBJ2-1; the D is unclear. Trimming cost V 3 bases and J 6 bases, with 6 bases left between them. CDR3 length equals 12 residues. Germline CDR1 and CDR2: MNHEY and SVGEGT. CDR3 coding DNA: TGTGCCAGCAGTTATAGGCTCAATGAGCAGTTCTTC. Amino acids: CASSYRLNEQFF.

This clonotype has only a few counts. The chain carries TRBV5-1 and TRBJ1-5, with a possible D match to TRBD1 (5 bases). The V and J ends lost 4 bases and 0 bases respectively, with 11 bases between them. The length of the CDR3 is 15 residues. The V gene's germline CDR1 is SGHRS and CDR2 YFSETQ. The CDR3 DNA reads TGCGCCAGCAGCAGGACAAGTTATAGCAATCAGCCCCAGCATTTT. Its translation is CASSRTSYSNQPQHF.

This clonotype occurred once. The genes are TRBV7-9 and TRBJ2-7; D is unclear. V lost 1 base to trimming and J lost 3 bases, with 10 bases between them. The CDR3 spans 14 residues. CDR1 and CDR2 from the germline V gene are SEHNR and FQNEAQ (reference sequence). The CDR3 reads CASSLGAEIYEQYF. As DNA, the CDR3 is TGTGCCAGCAGCTTAGGAGCAGAAATCTACGAGCAGTACTTC.

The chain has TRBV4-2 and TRBJ1-3; the match to TRBD1 covers 8 bases. The ends lost 0 bases at V and 2 bases at J; junction bases unmatched: 9. The CDR3 runs to 18 residues. CDR1 and CDR2 (germline): LGHNA, YNFKEQ. This CDR3 reads CASSQDIRQGAPGNTIYF. Written as DNA, the CDR3 is TGTGCCAGCAGCCAAGATATTCGCCAGGGGGCTCCTGGAAACACCATATATTTT.

The gene calls are TRBV20-1 and TRBJ2-3, with TRBD2 as a possible D gene (6 bases). The CDR3 contains 14 residues. Germline loops: CDR1 DFQATT, CDR2 SNEGSKA (reference sequence). Trimming stripped 3 bases from V and 0 bases from J, with 10 bases between. The DNA for the CDR3 is TGCAGTGCTAGGGTGCTAGCGAGCACAGATACGCAGTATTTT. Translating gives CSARVLASTDTQYF.

In the case of this clonotype: No conserved phenylalanine or tryptophan ends this CDR3, so it is likely a read error. The CDR3 loop is CASSRSPGRFPIDEQFL. CDR3 DNA sequence: TGTGCCAGCAGCCGTTCGCCTGGGCGGTTCCCAATCGATGAGCAGTTCTTA. J is TRBJ2-1 and V is TRBV7-2; D unresolved. Germline V gene sequence: CDR1 SGHTA, CDR2 FQGNSA. The CDR3 sequence is 17 residues long. V was clipped by 5 bases and J by 8 bases, with 25 bases between them.

This rearrangement joins TRBV19 to TRBJ1-2, with D possibly matching TRBD1 (6 bases). Trimming removed 1 base at V and 6 bases at J, with 9 bases between. The germline V gene has CDR1 LNHDA and CDR2 SQIVND (reference sequence). This CDR3 has 13 residues. Written as DNA, the CDR3 is TGTGCCAGTAGTATAGCTACAGGGAATGGCTACACCTTC. Protein sequence: CASSIATGNGYTF. The entire variable domain, with the rest obtained from reference TRBV19 and TRBJ1-2, is as follows: DGGITQSPKYLFRKEGQNVTLSCEQNLNHDAMYWYRQDPGQGLRLIYYSQIVNDFQKGDIAEGYSVSREKKESFPLTVTSAQKNPTAFYLCASSIATGNGYTFGSGTRLTVV.

The chain links TRBV20-1 to TRBJ2-7; no clear D. The CDR3 is 14 amino acids. V shed 0 bases and J shed 0 bases, with 9 bases lying between them. Germline V gene data show CDR1 as DFQATT and CDR2 as SNEGSKA (reference sequence). CDR3 coding DNA: TGCAGTGCTAGAGATCTGAAGTACTCCTACGAGCAGTACTTC. Protein: CSARDLKYSYEQYF.

The gene calls are TRBV15 and TRBJ2-2; the match to TRBD1 covers 8 bases. The CDR3 contains 13 residues. V was clipped by 10 bases and J by 7 bases; unmatched bases: 8. CDR1 is LNHNV and CDR2 is YYDKDF in the germline V gene (reference sequence). CDR3 sequence reads: CAIAQGGFGELFF. In DNA, the CDR3 is TGTGCCATCGCACAGGGGGGTTTCGGGGAGCTGTTTTTT.

This clonotype was found many times. The rearrangement links TRBV29-1 to TRBJ2-5, with 10 positions matching TRBD2. Germline values: CDR1 SQVTM, CDR2 ANQGSEA. The CDR3 sequence is 17 residues long. The trim removed 6 bases at V and 4 bases at J, leaving 17 bases unmatched. In DNA form, the CDR3 reads TGCAGCGTCCTGATGGCTAGCGGGAGTGATGGGGCAGAGACCCAGTACTTC. This encodes CSVLMASGSDGAETQYF.

The chain carries TRBV11-2 and TRBJ2-1, with 13 nucleotides matching TRBD2. Looked up from germline, CDR1 is SGHAT and CDR2 is FQNNGV. The CDR3 extends over 15 amino acids. After removal of 5 bases from V and 8 bases from J, the junction contained 6 bases not matched to a gene. The CDR3 is CASSRGLAGWDEQFF. The CDR3 DNA is TGTGCCAGCAGCAGGGGACTAGCGGGGTGGGATGAGCAGTTCTTC.

The chain recombines TRBV27 with TRBJ2-1; perhaps TRBD1 as D (6 bases). The V end lost 7 bases, the J end lost 5 bases, and 15 bases lay between the germline ends. The CDR3 runs to 14 residues. CDR1 and CDR2 from the germline V gene are MNHEY and SMNVEV (reference sequence). The CDR3 loop is CASTSQGPNNEQFF. In nucleotides, the CDR3 is TGTGCCAGCACATCCCAGGGGCCAAACAATGAGCAGTTCTTC.

This chain connects TRBV11-3 to TRBJ2-1; the D gene is possibly TRBD2 (5 bases). Between the trimmed V and J ends, which lost 2 bases and 8 bases, there was a span of 10 bases. Germline CDR1 and CDR2: SGHNT and YENEEA. The CDR3 contains 13 residues. CDR3 DNA: TGTGCCAGCAGCTTATCCGGGATCGATGAGCAGTTCTTC. Protein product: CASSLSGIDEQFF. The variable domain in full, with the rest retrieved from reference TRBV11-3 and TRBJ2-1, is EAGVVQSPRYKIIEKKQPVAFWCNPISGHNTLYWYLQNLGQGPELLIRYENEEAVDDSQLPKDRFSAERLKGVDSTLKIQPAELGDSAVYLCASSLSGIDEQFFGPGTRLTVL.

This clonotype was recorded a few times. CDR3: CATGFSQETQYF. CDR3 in DNA: TGCGCCACTGGTTTTTCCCAAGAGACCCAGTACTTC. This chain connects TRBV5-1 to TRBJ2-5; D remains unclear. CDR1 SGHRS and CDR2 YFSETQ come from the germline V gene. The ends were cut back, 9 bases at V and 1 base at J, with 10 bases in the middle. There are 12 residues in the CDR3.

This clonotype was counted only a few times. The J gene is TRBJ2-2, the V gene TRBV19; D remains unclear. This CDR3 contains 14 residues. V lost 4 bases and J 1 base, leaving 7 bases between the germline ends. Looked up from germline, CDR1 is LNHDA and CDR2 is SQIVND (reference sequence). CDR3 sequence: CASSKTLNTGELFF. CDR3 in DNA: TGTGCCAGTAGTAAAACCTTGAACACCGGGGAGCTGTTTTTT.

This clonotype was recorded a few times. V and J are TRBV10-2 and TRBJ2-1, with 7 bases matching TRBD2. The germline gives CDR1 WSHSY, CDR2 SAAADI. This CDR3 has 15 amino acids. The V gene end was trimmed by 3 bases and the J gene end by 5 bases; junction bases not matched to a gene: 7. The CDR3 DNA follows: TGCGCCAGCAGTGACGCGGCTAGCGGAAACAATGAGCAGTTCTTC. This sequence encodes CASSDAASGNNEQFF.

The V call is TRBV27, the J call TRBJ1-1; no reliable D call. CDR1 is MNHEY and CDR2 is SMNVEV in the germline V gene (reference sequence). Trimming took off 2 bases at V and 1 base at J, with 11 bases between the two ends. This CDR3 has 15 residues. CDR3 in amino acids: CASSLGSRTNTEAFF. CDR3 nucleotide sequence: TGTGCCAGCAGTTTAGGAAGCCGGACGAACACTGAAGCTTTCTTT.

This clonotype came up a few times. The V gene is TRBV5-4, the J gene TRBJ2-5, with D possibly matching TRBD1 (6 bases). Germline V lookup: CDR1 SGHNT, CDR2 YYREEE (reference sequence). Deletions cut 2 bases from V and 3 bases from J, with 14 bases between. There are 15 residues in the CDR3. CDR3 amino acids: CASSLRRTAKETQYF. The DNA for the CDR3 is TGTGCCAGCAGCTTACGTAGGACAGCTAAAGAGACCCAGTACTTC.

The chain joins TRBV4-2 to TRBJ1-2; tentatively, D is TRBD1 (5 bases). CDR1 is LGHNA and CDR2 is YNFKEQ in the germline V gene. The CDR3 spans 15 residues. V lost 0 bases, J lost 4 bases, and 12 bases lay in between. CDR3 bases: TGTGCCAGCAGCCAAGATCTGGCAGGGCTCTATGGCTACACCTTC. Translation gives CASSQDLAGLYGYTF.

The rearrangement links TRBV12-3 or TRBV12-4 to TRBJ1-1; no reliable D call. The CDR3 has 16 residues. V was shortened by 5 bases and J by 1 base, with 17 bases between the two germline ends. Here the CDR3 DNA reads TGTGCCAGCAGTGCCGCTTGGAACCACGGGAACACTGAAGCTTTCTTT. It is translated as CASSAAWNHGNTEAFF.